This T cell receptor (beta chain) was documented in a study of shared clonotypes between healthy human individuals. Study-wide background: Used for every donor were three CD4 naive, three CD4 memory, two CD8 naive and one CD8 memory plate.

Between the trimmed V and J ends, which lost 4 bases and 4 bases, there was a span of 12 bases. The CDR3 runs 14 residues. Per germline, CDR1 MDHEN and CDR2 SYDVKM. Notes on the study in general: Memory subsets had estimated richness that was generally smaller than that of naive subsets. Sharing across four donors was highest in naive CD4 (approximately 5%) and lowest in memory CD8 (about 0.4%).

Investigators divided CD4+ cells into CD45RA+ naive and CD45RA-negative memory subsets. Note on this clone: Its antigen is as yet unknown.

Sequencing used immunoSEQ multiplex PCR; TCRdb keeps in-frame clones, though not all of them. The data show about 2.3 million clones, approximately 93% seen once. Sequenced input: naive CD4+ T cells from PBMCs. Subset in this sample: CD45RA+ positively selected. This chain links TRBV28 with TRBJ2-3; maybe TRBD2 (6 bases). This TCR was sampled from a man aged 18-30 years in good health. Some clones in this sample may be carry-over from other donors' samples. CDR3 sequence: CASSYAGTSDTQYF. CDR3 coding DNA: TGTGCCAGCAGTTATGCGGGAACGTCAGATACGCAGTATTTT.